The 13 T cell receptor beta chains in this list originate from one sample, sequenced in a study of Ad26.COV2.S vaccination and SARS-CoV-2 variants. Profiling relied on immunoSEQ multiplex PCR, and the TCRdb table lists in-frame clones only, not all of them. The sample lists about 350,000 clones, more than 75% occurring once. Treatment meaning: around 19 received Ad26.COV2.S at low or high dose, single or two shots; a few received placebo; per-sample allocation not given. Following the first vaccine or placebo injection, samples were taken on day 63. Specimen: peripheral blood, collected in a trial of Ad26.COV2.S vaccine versus placebo. These receptors originate from a person between 18 and 65 years old who received the Ad26.COV2.S COVID-19 vaccine or a placebo.

The chain couples TRBV19 to TRBJ2-2; TRBD1 matches at 12 bases. This CDR3 has 16 amino acids. The V and J ends lost 6 bases and 5 bases, in that order; junction bases with no gene match: 7. Germline V lookup: CDR1 LNHDA, CDR2 SQIVND (reference sequence). The chain's CDR3 is CASRTMGQGATGELFF. The CDR3 DNA is TGTGCCAGTAGGACGATGGGACAGGGGGCAACCGGGGAGCTGTTTTTT. Together with reference TRBV19 and TRBJ2-2, the CDR3 gives the full variable domain: DGGITQSPKYLFRKEGQNVTLSCEQNLNHDAMYWYRQDPGQGLRLIYYSQIVNDFQKGDIAEGYSVSREKKESFPLTVTSAQKNPTAFYLCASRTMGQGATGELFFGEGSRLTVL.

This clone was observed at least ten times. The chain employs TRBV10-1 and TRBJ2-2; no firm D call. The length of the CDR3 is 14 residues. V gave up 4 bases and J gave up 2 bases, with 8 bases separating them. Germline loops: CDR1 WNHNN, CDR2 SYGVQD (reference sequence). CDR3 amino acids: CASSAQPNTGELFF. Written as DNA, the CDR3 is TGCGCCAGCAGTGCACAGCCAAACACCGGGGAGCTGTTTTTT.

The rearrangement joins TRBV5-8 to TRBJ1-4, with D possibly TRBD1 on 5 matching bases. V lost 3 bases and J lost 0, with 18 bases in between. Germline V gene sequence: CDR1 SGHTS, CDR2 YDEGEE. The CDR3 is made up of 18 amino acids. The CDR3 DNA reads as TGTGCCAGCAGCTCTGGAGTTCAGGGCGGGACAACTAATGAAAAACTGTTTTTT. Amino acids: CASSSGVQGGTTNEKLFF. The complete variable domain, with remaining parts taken from reference TRBV5-8 and TRBJ1-4, reads EAGVTQSPTHLIKTRGQQATLRCSPISGHTSVYWYQQALGLGLQFLLWYDEGEERNRGNFPPRFSGRQFPNYSSELNVNALELEDSALYLCASSSGVQGGTTNEKLFFGSGTQLSVL.

The genes are TRBV18 and TRBJ2-7, with TRBD1 matching 10 bases. Looked up from germline, CDR1 is KGHSH and CDR2 is LQKENI. The V and J ends lost 2 bases and 3 bases, in that order; junction bases with no gene match: 4. The CDR3 runs 15 residues. CDR3 residues: CASSPTGQGVYEQYF. The CDR3, as DNA: TGTGCCAGCTCACCAACCGGACAGGGGGTCTACGAGCAGTACTTC.

This chain connects TRBV6-5 to TRBJ1-1; 7 positions match TRBD1. Germline V gene lookup returns CDR1 MNHEY and CDR2 SVGAGI. V gave up 5 bases and J gave up 3 bases; unmatched junction bases: 3. This CDR3 has 13 amino acids. CDR3 region: CASSRGPDTEAFF. The CDR3 bases are TGTGCCAGCAGTAGGGGGCCTGACACTGAAGCTTTCTTT.

In its sample, this clone was seen a few times. CDR3 loop: CASSGQANSPLHF. Written as DNA, the CDR3 is TGTGCCAGCAGTGGGCAGGCAAATTCACCCCTCCACTTT. The V gene is TRBV2, the J gene TRBJ1-6; D is undetermined. In germline, CDR1 is SNHLY, CDR2 FYNNEI. Trimming took off 4 bases at V and 7 bases at J, with 8 bases between the two ends. The CDR3 is 13 amino acids.

The V and J genes are TRBV18 and TRBJ2-5, with D unresolved. The V and J ends lost 3 bases and 5 bases respectively, with 10 bases between them. Germline V lookup: CDR1 KGHSH, CDR2 LQKENI. This CDR3 comprises 13 residues. DNA for the CDR3: TGTGCCAGCTCACCGGCCTCCCGGGAGACCCAGTACTTC. It codes for CASSPASRETQYF.

This chain uses TRBV7-9 with TRBJ1-3; a possible D gene is TRBD1 (5 bases). Germline V gene lookup returns CDR1 SEHNR and CDR2 FQNEAQ (reference sequence). V dropped 0 bases and J dropped 3 bases, with 6 bases sitting between them. The CDR3 contains 14 residues. CDR3 coding DNA: TGTGCCAGCAGCTTAGCGCAGGGTGGAAACACCATATATTTT. Translated, it gives CASSLAQGGNTIYF.

V usage is TRBV2 and J usage is TRBJ2-2; 7 bases fit TRBD1. Germline V lookup: CDR1 SNHLY, CDR2 FYNNEI. CDR3 length: 14 amino acids. V dropped 7 bases and J dropped 7; count of bases not matched to a gene: 9. CDR3 sequence: CASNPNRGHGELFF. The CDR3 DNA is TGTGCCAGCAACCCAAACAGGGGTCACGGGGAGCTGTTTTTT.

The chain recombines TRBV2 with TRBJ2-7; D uncertain. The CDR3 loop spans 12 amino acids. Germline V gene sequence: CDR1 SNHLY, CDR2 FYNNEI. Trimming shortened V by 6 bases and J by 0 bases, and 6 bases separated the two germline ends. The CDR3 is CASSESSYEQYF. CDR3 coding DNA: TGTGCCAGCAGCGAGAGCTCCTACGAGCAGTACTTC.

This chain uses TRBV18 with TRBJ1-5; D is perhaps TRBD1 (5 bases). CDR3 length equals 15 residues. The germline CDR1 and CDR2 sequences are KGHSH and LQKENI. Trimming cost V 1 base and J 0 bases, with 7 bases left between them. CDR3 residues: CASSPQGASNQPQHF. CDR3 sequence (DNA): TGTGCCAGCTCACCACAAGGGGCTAGCAATCAGCCCCAGCATTTT.

CDR3 sequence: CATSRDGGNTEAFF. CDR3 nucleotide sequence: TGTGCCACCAGCAGAGATGGAGGGAACACTGAAGCTTTCTTT. The J gene is TRBJ1-1, the V gene TRBV15, with no clear D. The germline CDR1 and CDR2 sequences are LNHNV and YYDKDF (reference sequence). The CDR3 extends over 14 amino acids. V was shortened by 0 bases and J by 1 base, with 6 bases between the two germline ends.

The rearrangement uses TRBV10-3 and TRBJ1-5; D uncertain. Germline values: CDR1 ENHRY, CDR2 SYGVKD. This CDR3 contains 15 residues. The ends were cut back, 3 bases at V and 2 bases at J, with 11 bases in the middle. The CDR3 protein is CAISDTLAGNQPQHF. In DNA form, the CDR3 reads TGTGCCATCAGTGATACCCTCGCTGGCAATCAGCCCCAGCATTTT.